One sample yielded the 3 T cell receptor beta chains listed below, sequenced in a study of T-cell memory formation after mild COVID-19. One entry per CDR3 protein, called by TCRdb with MiXCR from the 5' RACE reads. The sample has around 90,000 distinct CDR3 sequences, approximately 16% seen once. Sequencing used PBMCs or a T cell subset sorted from them (not recorded which). The receptors shown here come from a man between 18 and 29 years old who had mild COVID-19 (a few samples of this study predate the infection). Cell type and time point are not known.

At least ten counts were recorded for this clonotype. V is TRBV7-9 and J is TRBJ2-1; 9 bases align to TRBD1. The CDR3 sequence is 16 residues long. After removal of 4 bases from V and 8 bases from J, the junction contained 12 bases not matched to a gene. The germline gives CDR1 SEHNR, CDR2 FQNEAQ (reference sequence). CDR3 DNA: TGTGCCAGCAGCTCCCGGACAGGGGAAAGTAACGATGAGCAGTTCTTC. Protein product: CASSSRTGESNDEQFF.

CDR3 protein: CASSRLSNEQYV. The CDR3 DNA follows: TGTGCCAGCAGCCGGTTAAGCAACGAGCAGTACGTC. The chain links TRBV7-9 to TRBJ2-7; no clear D gene. Germline values: CDR1 SEHNR, CDR2 FQNEAQ (reference sequence). V was trimmed by 5 bases and J by 5 bases, leaving 10 bases between them. The CDR3 spans 12 residues.

Regarding this clonotype: One end of the junction fails to match germline, which may point to a read error. The chain recombines TRBV2 with TRBJ1-2, with D unclear. The CDR3 spans 11 residues. Germline CDR1 reads SNHLY; CDR2 reads FYNNEI. The CDR3 region is CASSGRKNPIF. CDR3 bases: TGTGCCAGCAGTGGGCGTAAAAATCCTATCTTC.